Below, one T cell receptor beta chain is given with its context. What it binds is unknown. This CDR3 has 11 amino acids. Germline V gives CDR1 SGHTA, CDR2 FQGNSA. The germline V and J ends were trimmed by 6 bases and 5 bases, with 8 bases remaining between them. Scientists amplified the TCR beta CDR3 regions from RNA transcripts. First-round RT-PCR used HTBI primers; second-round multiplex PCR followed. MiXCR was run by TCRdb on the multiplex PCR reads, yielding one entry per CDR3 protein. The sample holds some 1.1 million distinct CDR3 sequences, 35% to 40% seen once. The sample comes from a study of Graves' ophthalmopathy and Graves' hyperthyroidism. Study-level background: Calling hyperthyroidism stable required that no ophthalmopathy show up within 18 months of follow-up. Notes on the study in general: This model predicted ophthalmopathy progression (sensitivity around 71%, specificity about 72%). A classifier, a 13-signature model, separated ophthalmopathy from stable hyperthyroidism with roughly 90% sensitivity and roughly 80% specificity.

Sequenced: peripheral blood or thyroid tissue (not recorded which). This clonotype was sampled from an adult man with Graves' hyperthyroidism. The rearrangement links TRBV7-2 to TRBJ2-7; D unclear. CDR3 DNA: TGTGCCAGCAGGGCTCGGAACGAGCAGTACTTC. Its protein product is CASRARNEQYF.